Sequencing of this TCR beta chain was carried out in a study of PD-L1 blockade in urothelial cancer. The assay was immunoSEQ multiplex PCR, and TCRdb's table has in-frame clones only and misses some. The sample comprises more than 40,000 clones, roughly 85% of which are singletons, and approximately 16% rests with the top ten. Time point given: peripheral blood 6 weeks after treatment start. Deletions cut 0 bases from V and 3 bases from J, with 14 bases between. This CDR3 comprises 17 residues. Per germline, CDR1 SNHLY and CDR2 FYNNEI. Source: PBMCs, taken around atezolizumab (anti-PD-L1) treatment. The receptor was isolated from a man between 60 and 70 years old with urothelial cancer. The chain employs TRBV2 and TRBJ1-4; perhaps TRBD1 as D (5 bases). In nucleotides, the CDR3 is TGTGCCAGCAGTGAAGCACGGGGGTTCCGGGCTAATGAAAAACTGTTTTTT. It is translated as CASSEARGFRANEKLFF.